The rows below give T cell receptor beta chains drawn from one sample of a study of graft-versus-host responses after intestinal transplantation. Here immunoSEQ multiplex PCR was the method, and the copy in TCRdb shows in-frame clones only, minus some. The repertoire consists of over 100,000 clones, with more than 75% occurring once and the leading ten covering about 0.9%. The antigens these receptors bind are not known. The sequencing used unstimulated CD4+ T cells sorted from spleen or lymph node cells, collected before intestinal transplant. These receptor sequences come from a human donor who received an intestinal transplant. Each CDR3 is given with its conserved first and last residue. Each record gives: J gene, CDR3 length, clone size, V gene, D gene, CDR3 DNA, CDR3 protein. The D gene is left open where the match is weak. For some rows the clone size is stated as once, few or many, or as a class when expanded; others skip it.

J: TRBJ2-2
length: 15
size: NA
V: TRBV5-4
D: NA
DNA: TGTGCCAGCAGCTTTGGGGTGGGGACCACCGGGGAGCTGTTTTTT
CDR3: CASSFGVGTTGELFF

J: TRBJ2-5
length: 15
size: few
V: TRBV9
D: NA
DNA: TGTGCCAGCAGCCGCGGACTCCCAATACAAGAGACCCAGTACTTC
CDR3: CASSRGLPIQETQYF

J: TRBJ1-2
length: 12
size: NA
V: TRBV6-6
D: NA
DNA: TGTGCCAGCAGTAGCACTCTTTTTGGCTACACCTTC
CDR3: CASSSTLFGYTF

J: TRBJ2-5
length: 15
size: NA
V: TRBV7-9
D: TRBD1
DNA: TGTGCCAGCAGCGACCGGGACAGGTATTCAGAGACCCAGTACTTC
CDR3: CASSDRDRYSETQYF

J: TRBJ2-5
length: 15
size: NA
V: TRBV7-9
D: NA
DNA: TGTGCCAGTAGTCCCCCGGGGTTATGGGGAGAGACCCAGTACTTC
CDR3: CASSPPGLWGETQYF

J: TRBJ2-3
length: 17
size: NA
V: TRBV5-1
D: TRBD2
DNA: TGCGCCAGCAGCCTGTGGACTAGCGGGGGGGCCACAGATACGCAGTATTTT
CDR3: CASSLWTSGGATDTQYF

J: TRBJ1-2
length: 12
size: NA
V: TRBV11-1
D: NA
DNA: TGTGCCAGCAGCTTTTCAGGGTATGGCTACACCTTC
CDR3: CASSFSGYGYTF

J: TRBJ1-5
length: 15
size: NA
V: TRBV28
D: NA
DNA: TGTGCCAGCACTTTTCAGACAGTCGGCGGTCAGCCCCAGCATTTT
CDR3: CASTFQTVGGQPQHF

J: TRBJ2-7
length: 13
size: NA
V: TRBV19
D: NA
DNA: TGTGCCAGTAGTATAGCCCTGTCCTACGAGCAGTACTTC
CDR3: CASSIALSYEQYF

J: TRBJ2-1
length: 13
size: NA
V: TRBV7-6
D: NA
DNA: TGTGCCAGCAGCTTTGATCCTAGCCGTGAGCAGTTCTTC
CDR3: CASSFDPSREQFF

J: TRBJ2-7
length: 14
size: NA
V: TRBV7-9
D: NA
DNA: TGTGCCAGCAGCTTACTTGGGACCTACTACGAGCAGTACTTC
CDR3: CASSLLGTYYEQYF

J: TRBJ2-5
length: 15
size: few
V: TRBV6-5
D: NA
DNA: TGTGCCAGCAGTTACTCGTCAAGCGTCCAAGAGACCCAGTACTTC
CDR3: CASSYSSSVQETQYF

J: TRBJ2-2
length: 15
size: NA
V: TRBV11-3
D: NA
DNA: TGTGCCAGCAGTGAAGTGACAGGAGGCACCGGGGAGCTGTTTTTT
CDR3: CASSEVTGGTGELFF

J: TRBJ1-1
length: 16
size: NA
V: TRBV5-1
D: TRBD1
DNA: TGCGCCAGCAGCTTCGGACAGGGGGGGATCGGCACTGAAGCTTTCTTT
CDR3: CASSFGQGGIGTEAFF

J: TRBJ1-1
length: 13
size: NA
V: TRBV5-1
D: NA
DNA: TGCGCCAGCAGCTACGGAGGGGGCACTGAAGCTTTCTTT
CDR3: CASSYGGGTEAFF

J: TRBJ1-2
length: 14
size: once
V: TRBV14
D: NA
DNA: TGTGCCAGCAGCCAATGGCGGGGGCCCTATGGCTACACCTTC
CDR3: CASSQWRGPYGYTF

J: TRBJ2-1
length: 15
size: NA
V: TRBV5-6
D: NA
DNA: TGTGCCAGCAGCCTCCAGGGACCGGGATACAATGAGCAGTTCTTC
CDR3: CASSLQGPGYNEQFF

J: TRBJ1-6
length: 15
size: once
V: TRBV18
D: TRBD1
DNA: TGTGCCAGCTCACCAGGACAGGTGAGAGATTCACCCCTCCACTTT
CDR3: CASSPGQVRDSPLHF

J: TRBJ1-1
length: 15
size: NA
V: TRBV5-5
D: TRBD1
DNA: TGTGCCAGCAGCTGGGCCGGGACAGGGGACACTGAAGCTTTCTTT
CDR3: CASSWAGTGDTEAFF

J: TRBJ1-2
length: 14
size: NA
V: TRBV6-5
D: NA
DNA: TGTGCCAGCAGAAGACTGAGCACTAACTATGGCTACACCTTC
CDR3: CASRRLSTNYGYTF

J: TRBJ2-7
length: 15
size: NA
V: TRBV18
D: NA
DNA: TGTGCCAGCTCACCACCGAGTAGGGGCTCCTACGAGCAGTACTTC
CDR3: CASSPPSRGSYEQYF

J: TRBJ2-1
length: 14
size: NA
V: TRBV5-1
D: NA
DNA: TGCGCCAGCAGCTTCGGGAGCTCCTACAATGAGCAGTTCTTC
CDR3: CASSFGSSYNEQFF

J: TRBJ1-3
length: 16
size: NA
V: TRBV4-1
D: TRBD1
DNA: TGCGCCAGCAGCCAAACCAAGGGACAGCCGGGAAACACCATATATTTT
CDR3: CASSQTKGQPGNTIYF

J: TRBJ2-1
length: 13
size: NA
V: TRBV28
D: TRBD2
DNA: TGTGCCATCTTGACTAGCGCAAACAATGAGCAGTTCTTC
CDR3: CAILTSANNEQFF

J: TRBJ2-2
length: 13
size: once
V: TRBV4-2
D: NA
DNA: TGTGCCAGCAGCCAAGATGAGGGAAGGGAGCTGTTTTTT
CDR3: CASSQDEGRELFF

J: TRBJ2-7
length: 15
size: NA
V: TRBV10-3
D: TRBD2
DNA: TGTGCCATCAGGGCGGGACTAGCGGGTTCCTACGAGCAGTACTTC
CDR3: CAIRAGLAGSYEQYF

J: TRBJ2-3
length: 18
size: NA
V: TRBV5-4
D: NA
DNA: TGTGCCAGCAGCTTGGCCCTGACAGTGATGGGGGGTGAAGATACGCAGTATTTT
CDR3: CASSLALTVMGGEDTQYF

J: TRBJ1-2
length: 13
size: once
V: TRBV7-9
D: NA
DNA: TGTGCCAGCAGCCAAGAGAATACCTATGGCTACACCTTC
CDR3: CASSQENTYGYTF

J: TRBJ2-5
length: 14
size: NA
V: TRBV11-2
D: TRBD1
DNA: TGTGCCAGCAGCTACCGGGACAGGGGAGAGACCCAGTACTTC
CDR3: CASSYRDRGETQYF

J: TRBJ1-2
length: 13
size: NA
V: TRBV6-4
D: NA
DNA: TGTGCCAGCAGTGAGGGGTCGAACTATGGCTACACCTTC
CDR3: CASSEGSNYGYTF

J: TRBJ2-7
length: 15
size: NA
V: TRBV6-5
D: TRBD2
DNA: TGTGCCAGCAGACTAACTAGCGGGCGGCCCTACGAGCAGTACTTC
CDR3: CASRLTSGRPYEQYF

J: TRBJ2-6
length: 15
size: NA
V: TRBV2
D: NA
DNA: TGTGCCAGCACGAGCAGGGTCCTGGCGGCCAACGTCCTGACTTTC
CDR3: CASTSRVLAANVLTF

J: TRBJ1-2
length: 14
size: NA
V: TRBV9
D: NA
DNA: TGTGCCAGCAGCGTAGGCGAAAGGAACTATGGCTACACCTTC
CDR3: CASSVGERNYGYTF

J: TRBJ2-5
length: 14
size: once
V: TRBV5-1
D: NA
DNA: TGCGCCAGCAGCTTGGATAGGGCTGTGGAGACCCAGTACTTC
CDR3: CASSLDRAVETQYF

J: TRBJ1-2
length: 16
size: NA
V: TRBV6-1
D: TRBD1
DNA: TGTGCCAGCAGTAAAGCGGACAGGGGATACGCCTATGGCTACACCTTC
CDR3: CASSKADRGYAYGYTF

J: TRBJ2-7
length: 13
size: NA
V: TRBV28
D: TRBD1
DNA: TGTGCCAGCATGTATCCGGACAGGCAGGAGCAGTACTTC
CDR3: CASMYPDRQEQYF

J: TRBJ1-4
length: 18
size: NA
V: TRBV13
D: NA
DNA: TGTGCCAGCAGCTTAGGGGGGACGAGCCTTACAACTAATGAAAAACTGTTTTTT
CDR3: CASSLGGTSLTTNEKLFF

J: TRBJ1-3
length: 15
size: NA
V: TRBV6-1
D: NA
DNA: TGTGCCAGCAGTTTAACGACAGGTGCTGGAAACACCATATATTTT
CDR3: CASSLTTGAGNTIYF

J: TRBJ1-2
length: 14
size: once
V: TRBV9
D: NA
DNA: TGTGCCAAACCCCCGGACAGATCTAACTATGGCTACACCTTC
CDR3: CAKPPDRSNYGYTF

J: TRBJ1-5
length: 14
size: NA
V: TRBV6-1
D: NA
DNA: TGTGCCAGCAGTGAAGTAACAGCCCGCCAGCCCCAGCATTTT
CDR3: CASSEVTARQPQHF

J: TRBJ1-2
length: 18
size: NA
V: TRBV29-1
D: TRBD1
DNA: TGCAGCGTCAACAGACCCGGACAGGGGGTATCCTCTAACTATGGCTACACCTTC
CDR3: CSVNRPGQGVSSNYGYTF